Only a few counts were recorded for the clone carrying this TCR beta chain. One end of the junction does not line up with germline, which may come from a read error. Time point noted: newly diagnosed GD, antithyroid drugs for less than 3 months. RNA extracted from PBMCs served as the sequencing template. The data derive from a study of regulatory T cells in long-lasting Graves disease. The CDR3 has 13 amino acids. CDR1 and CDR2 (germline): KGHDR, SFDVKD. Researchers made TCR beta libraries by using iRepertoire HTBI primers and running Arm-PCR on CDR3 regions. TCRdb analysed the multiplex PCR reads with MiXCR anew, one entry per CDR3 protein. The table includes about 520,000 distinct CDR3 sequences, around 12% detected once. These data also formed part of another study, on T cells in Graves' hyperthyroidism and ophthalmopathy.

This clonotype originated in a woman between 25 and 40 years old with Graves disease. J is TRBJ1-5 and V is TRBV24-1, with unresolved D. Specimen: peripheral blood mononuclear cells (PBMCs), collected at new diagnosis, from a patient treated with antithyroid drugs. Here the CDR3 reads CATSGYSNRPQHF. In DNA, the CDR3 is TGTGCCACCAGCGGGTATAGCAATCGGCCCCAGCATTTT.